This T cell receptor beta chain was recorded in a study of CD8+ T cells in alopecia areata. RNA extraction and reverse transcription yielded cDNA as sequencing template. Libraries were prepared by immunoSEQ multiplex PCR; TCRdb keeps only in-frame clonotypes and omits some of them. The top ten hold less than 25% of the sample, which has about 110,000 clones, roughly 59% seen once. Trimming took 5 bases from V and 1 from J, leaving 15 bases between them. In germline, CDR1 is LNHDA, CDR2 SQIVND (reference sequence). This CDR3 region has 16 residues. For this clone: Its matching antigen is unknown.

Notes on the study in general: Among the cells sequenced in scalp samples are also the resident alphabeta T cells of normal skin. Greater clonality was observed in lesional scalp samples, especially alopecia totalis/universalis, versus normal scalp.

Sequences were obtained from CD8+ T cells sorted from blood. This chain uses TRBV19 with TRBJ1-5; unclear D gene. The origin of this receptor is a human donor in good health. CDR3 in amino acids: CASSPTRALSNQPQHF. As DNA, the CDR3 is TGTGCCAGTAGTCCCACCCGGGCGCTGAGCAATCAGCCCCAGCATTTT. The complete variable domain, with remaining parts taken from reference TRBV19 and TRBJ1-5, reads DGGITQSPKYLFRKEGQNVTLSCEQNLNHDAMYWYRQDPGQGLRLIYYSQIVNDFQKGDIAEGYSVSREKKESFPLTVTSAQKNPTAFYLCASSPTRALSNQPQHFGDGTRLSIL.